This T cell receptor beta chain was recovered during a study of blood T cell repertoires in COVID-19. Per the germline V gene, CDR1 is MNHEY and CDR2 is SVGEGT. The CDR3 consists of 16 residues. Trimming took off 0 bases at V and 6 bases at J, with 15 bases between the two ends. In the authors' methods: Reference gene primer amplification in the assay estimated nucleated cell counts. Clones were read by immunoSEQ multiplex PCR, and TCRdb kept only the in-frame ones, dropping some. D and trimming were read from the DNA, whereas the V and J calls and clone size are those reported in that table. The data contain 300,000 to 450,000 clones, 87% of them singletons. Participants spanned ages roughly 18 to 95 years and resided in roughly 22 US areas. Participants had their cohort set by participant-reported clinical history. Cohort 3 recovery required two negative PCRs, clearance, or symptom resolution.

The sequenced sample was PBMCs or T cells enriched from blood (not recorded which). The chain is built from TRBV6-2 or TRBV6-3 and TRBJ2-1; no clear D gene. The receptor was isolated from a man aged 25 to 45 who had recovered from COVID-19. The CDR3 protein is CASSYSSTLPSNEQFF. DNA of the CDR3: TGTGCCAGCAGTTACTCGAGTACCCTACCCTCCAATGAGCAGTTCTTC.